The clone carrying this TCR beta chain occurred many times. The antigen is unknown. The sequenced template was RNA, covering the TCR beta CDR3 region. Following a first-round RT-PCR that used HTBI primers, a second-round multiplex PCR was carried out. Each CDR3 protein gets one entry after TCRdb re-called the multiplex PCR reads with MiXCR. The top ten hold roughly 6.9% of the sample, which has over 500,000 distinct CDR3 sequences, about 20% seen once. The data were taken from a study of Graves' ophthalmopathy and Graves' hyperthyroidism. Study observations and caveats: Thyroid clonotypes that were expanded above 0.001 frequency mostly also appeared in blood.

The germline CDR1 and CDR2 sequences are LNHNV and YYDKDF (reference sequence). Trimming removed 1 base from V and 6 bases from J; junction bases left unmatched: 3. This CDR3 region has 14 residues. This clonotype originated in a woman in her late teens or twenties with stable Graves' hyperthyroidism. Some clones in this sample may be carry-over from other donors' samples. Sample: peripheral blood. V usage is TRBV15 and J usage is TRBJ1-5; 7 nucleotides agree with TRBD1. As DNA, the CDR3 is TGTGCCACCAGCAGAGGACAGGGTGTTCAGCCCCAGCATTTT. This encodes CATSRGQGVQPQHF.